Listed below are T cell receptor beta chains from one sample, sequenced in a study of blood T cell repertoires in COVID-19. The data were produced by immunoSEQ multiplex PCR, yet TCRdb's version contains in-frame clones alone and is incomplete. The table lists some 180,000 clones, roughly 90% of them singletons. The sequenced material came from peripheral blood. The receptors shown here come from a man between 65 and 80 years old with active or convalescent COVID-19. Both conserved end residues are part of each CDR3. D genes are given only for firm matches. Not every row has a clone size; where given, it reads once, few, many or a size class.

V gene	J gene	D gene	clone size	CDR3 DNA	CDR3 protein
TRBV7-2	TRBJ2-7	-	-	TGTGCCAGCAGCTTAGGGGCAGGGCCTTACCTCCCTACGGAGCAGTACTTC	CASSLGAGPYLPTEQYF
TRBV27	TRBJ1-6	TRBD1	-	TGTGCCAGCAGTTTGGGACAGCCGAGCTCCTATAATTCACCCCTCCACTTT	CASSLGQPSSYNSPLHF
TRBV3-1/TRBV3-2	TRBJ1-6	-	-	TGTGCCAGCAGCCAAAGGGAGGGGGAATCACCCCTCCACTTT	CASSQREGESPLHF
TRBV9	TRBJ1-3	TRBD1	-	TGTGCCAGCAGCTCCAATGACAGGGTTGGAAACACCATATATTTT	CASSSNDRVGNTIYF
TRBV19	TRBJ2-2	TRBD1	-	TGTGCCAGTAGACTACCCGGGACAGGGTATAGCGGGGAGCTGTTTTTT	CASRLPGTGYSGELFF
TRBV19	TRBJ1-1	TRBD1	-	TGTGCCAGTAGGGGGACAGGGCGGAACACTGAAGCTTTCTTT	CASRGTGRNTEAFF
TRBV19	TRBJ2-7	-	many	TGTGCCAGTAGTAAGTCCCCCAGGGCGAACGAGCAGTACTTC	CASSKSPRANEQYF
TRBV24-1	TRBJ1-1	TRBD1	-	TGTGCCACCAGTGATCTGGCGGGACAGGGTAGGTCGAACACTGAAGCTTTCTTT	CATSDLAGQGRSNTEAFF
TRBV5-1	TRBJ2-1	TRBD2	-	TGCGCCAGCAGCTTGGATAGCGGGGGGCTCCGGAATGAGCAGTTCTTC	CASSLDSGGLRNEQFF
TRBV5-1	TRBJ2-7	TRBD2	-	TGCGCCAGCAGCTTGACTAGCGGAGCCTACGAGCAGTACTTC	CASSLTSGAYEQYF
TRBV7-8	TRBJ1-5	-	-	TGTGCCAGCAGCATTAGCCGGGATAGATCACACATTAGCAATCAGCCCCAGCATTTT	CASSISRDRSHISNQPQHF
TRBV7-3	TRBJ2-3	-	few	TGTGCCAGCAGCTCAGGGCTTTTCACAGATACGCAGTATTTT	CASSSGLFTDTQYF
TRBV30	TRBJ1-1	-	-	TGTGCCTGGCTAGACCCCCCAGGGGAAGCTTTCTTT	CAWLDPPGEAFF
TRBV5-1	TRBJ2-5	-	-	TGCGCCAGCAGCTTGGTGGGGGGGCAGGGATCTCAAGAGACCCAGTACTTC	CASSLVGGQGSQETQYF
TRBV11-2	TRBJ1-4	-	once	TGTGCCAGCAGCCTACGGACACGGCTGGATCGAAAACTGTTTTTT	CASSLRTRLDRKLFF
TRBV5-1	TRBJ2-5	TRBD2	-	TGCGCCAGCACCGACTCGGGGAGGGCAGAAGAGACCCAGTACTTC	CASTDSGRAEETQYF
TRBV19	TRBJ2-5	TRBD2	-	TGTGCCAGTAGCTCAGGACTAGCGGGGGGGGAGACCCAGTACTTC	CASSSGLAGGETQYF
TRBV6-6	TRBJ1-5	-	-	TGTGCCAGCAGCGATACAGGGCTTCGGCAGCCCCAGCATTTT	CASSDTGLRQPQHF
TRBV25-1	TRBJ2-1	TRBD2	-	TGTGCCAGCAGTCTTAGCGGGATTTACAATGAGCAGTTCTTC	CASSLSGIYNEQFF